This passage covers 16 T cell receptor beta chains from one sample sequenced in a study of control samples from healthy donors and cancer patients. Some clones are missing from TCRdb's copy, which holds only in-frame ones; the method was immunoSEQ multiplex PCR. The sample carries 90,000 to 130,000 clones, around 87% recorded once. Input material: PBMCs. These TCRs come from a woman between 55 and 75 years old with lung cancer.

The count of this clone is one. This chain joins TRBV5-8 and TRBJ1-5, with a tentative D call TRBD1 (5 bases). Germline loops: CDR1 SGHTS, CDR2 YDEGEE. The CDR3 runs 17 residues. Trimming stripped 2 bases from V and 1 base from J, with 16 bases between. The CDR3 DNA reads TGTGCCAGCAGCTTCGGCTGGACATCCTCCAGCAATCAGCCCCAGCATTTT. Translation: CASSFGWTSSSNQPQHF.

The rearrangement uses TRBV30 and TRBJ1-5, with D possibly TRBD1 on 5 matching bases. The ends were cut back, 3 bases at V and 2 bases at J, with 8 bases in the middle. Germline V gene sequence: CDR1 GTSNPN, CDR2 SVGIG (reference sequence). The CDR3 consists of 13 residues. CDR3 sequence (DNA): TGTGCCTGGAGCGAACAGGGCAATCAGCCCCAGCATTTT. The encoded protein is CAWSEQGNQPQHF.

This clone was recorded a few times. CDR3 coding DNA: TGTGCCAGCAGTCCGATGGACAGGAACACTGAAGCTTTCTTT. Protein product: CASSPMDRNTEAFF. The V call is TRBV6-5, the J call TRBJ1-1, with a weak D call TRBD1 (6 bases). Germline values: CDR1 MNHEY, CDR2 SVGAGI. This CDR3 is 14 amino acids long. Trimming pared 5 bases from V and 1 base from J, leaving 11 bases between.

The chain recombines TRBV6-6 with TRBJ1-3, with D unresolved. This CDR3 region has 11 residues. Germline-derived CDR1 and CDR2 are MNHNY and SVGAGI (reference sequence). The ends were cut back, 9 bases at V and 1 base at J, with 4 bases in the middle. DNA of the CDR3: TGTGCCAGTTATTCTGGAAACACCATATATTTT. Translated: CASYSGNTIYF.

The CDR3 region has the DNA TGTGCCAGTAGTATGAGGCGGGAGGGAAGCGAGCAGTACTTC. Translating it yields CASSMRREGSEQYF. The chain uses TRBV19 and TRBJ2-7; 9 bases line up with TRBD2. CDR3 length: 14 amino acids. The V gene end was trimmed by 3 bases and the J gene end by 6 bases; junction bases not matched to a gene: 6. Germline V lookup: CDR1 LNHDA, CDR2 SQIVND (reference sequence).

The V call is TRBV5-1, the J call TRBJ1-6, with 9 bases fitting TRBD1. J lost 0 bases, V lost 4 bases, and 8 bases had no gene match. Germline V gene lookup returns CDR1 SGHRS and CDR2 YFSETQ. The CDR3 totals 18 residues. The CDR3 loop is CASSITGGLSSYNSPLHF. CDR3 coding DNA: TGCGCCAGCAGCATAACAGGGGGCCTCAGCTCCTATAATTCACCCCTCCACTTT.

This clone was seen only a few times. The gene calls are TRBV2 and TRBJ1-5; 7 nucleotides match TRBD1. V was pared by 4 bases and J by 7 bases, with 7 bases of the junction left unmatched. The CDR3 length is 14 residues. Germline lookup yields CDR1 SNHLY and CDR2 FYNNEI. This chain's CDR3 is CASSGQGNGQPQHF. The CDR3 nucleotides read TGTGCCAGCAGTGGACAGGGAAATGGGCAGCCCCAGCATTTT.

This sequence joins TRBV4-3 and TRBJ1-2, with 7 bases that match TRBD1. The junction had 11 bases not matched to a gene; V was cut back by 5 bases and J by 11 bases. This CDR3 has 13 residues. CDR1 is LGHNA, CDR2 YSLEER, per germline. The CDR3 here is CASSRDSEVQYTF. The CDR3 coding sequence is TGCGCCAGCAGCAGGGACAGCGAAGTACAGTACACCTTC.

This clone was counted only a few times. The J gene is TRBJ1-4, the V gene TRBV11-1; D is undetermined. Trimming shortened V by 5 bases and J by 8 bases, and 9 bases separated the two germline ends. Germline V gene data show CDR1 as SGHAT and CDR2 as FQDESV (reference sequence). The CDR3 length is 12 residues. CDR3 coding DNA: TGTGCCAGCAGCGCAAACAGCGAAAAACTGTTTTTT. Residues: CASSANSEKLFF.

The CDR3 sequence: CASSLTGGAGNSPLHF. CDR3 sequence (DNA): TGTGCCAGCAGCCTTACAGGGGGCGCGGGTAATTCACCCCTCCACTTT. The chain joins TRBV5-5 to TRBJ1-6; 9 bases match TRBD1. With V trimmed by 4 bases and J by 6 bases, 8 bases remained unmatched. The CDR3 is 16 amino acids. Germline values: CDR1 SGHKS, CDR2 YYEKEE (reference sequence).

The J gene is TRBJ2-6, the V gene TRBV4-1; TRBD1 is a possible D gene (6 bases). The CDR3 length is 17 residues. V gave up 2 bases and J gave up 4 bases, with 15 bases separating them. CDR1 is MGHRA and CDR2 is YSYEKL in the germline V gene. CDR3 region: CASSQNTQGDGANVLTF. For the CDR3, the DNA is TGCGCCAGCAGCCAAAATACACAGGGAGACGGGGCCAACGTCCTGACTTTC.

The chain employs TRBV19 and TRBJ1-5; TRBD1 is a possible D gene (6 bases). The V and J ends lost 3 bases and 7 bases respectively, with 16 bases between them. The CDR3 has 15 amino acids. Germline-derived CDR1 and CDR2 are LNHDA and SQIVND (reference sequence). DNA for the CDR3: TGTGCCAGTAGTATTTGGGCAGGGGCCGGGCAGCCCCAGCATTTT. Translation: CASSIWAGAGQPQHF.

Here the CDR3 reads CASSQVGRSGLATQYF. In DNA, the CDR3 is TGTGCCAGCAGCCAAGTTGGGAGGAGCGGGTTAGCTACGCAGTATTTT. V usage is TRBV11-2 and J usage is TRBJ2-3; tentatively, D is TRBD2 (6 bases). V lost 5 bases and J 8 bases, leaving 23 bases between the germline ends. Per germline, CDR1 SGHAT and CDR2 FQNNGV. This CDR3 has 16 residues.

This clone was seen a handful of times. The chain is built from TRBV19 and TRBJ1-3; D gene unclear. The CDR3 consists of 16 residues. V lost 4 bases, J lost 0 bases, and 13 bases lay in between. Germline CDR1 LNHDA, CDR2 SQIVND (reference sequence). CDR3 sequence reads: CASSTDGSSSGNTIYF. The CDR3 DNA sequence: TGTGCCAGTAGTACGGACGGGAGTAGCTCTGGAAACACCATATATTTT.

The chain links TRBV5-5 to TRBJ1-1, with D possibly matching TRBD1 (5 bases). V shed 6 bases and J shed 4 bases, with 13 bases lying between them. CDR1 is SGHKS, CDR2 YYEKEE, per germline (reference sequence). This CDR3 spans 13 amino acids. CDR3 protein: CASTTQGSTEAFF. CDR3 DNA sequence: TGTGCCAGCACCACCCAGGGTTCCACTGAAGCTTTCTTT.

The V gene is TRBV19, the J gene TRBJ1-5, with D possibly matching TRBD1 (5 bases). The germline CDR1 and CDR2 sequences are LNHDA and SQIVND (reference sequence). V lost 8 bases and J 4 bases, leaving 18 bases between the germline ends. The CDR3 totals 15 residues. CDR3 region: CASSLAGIWNQPQHF. The CDR3 coding sequence is TGTGCCAGTTCCTTAGCAGGGATTTGGAATCAGCCCCAGCATTTT.